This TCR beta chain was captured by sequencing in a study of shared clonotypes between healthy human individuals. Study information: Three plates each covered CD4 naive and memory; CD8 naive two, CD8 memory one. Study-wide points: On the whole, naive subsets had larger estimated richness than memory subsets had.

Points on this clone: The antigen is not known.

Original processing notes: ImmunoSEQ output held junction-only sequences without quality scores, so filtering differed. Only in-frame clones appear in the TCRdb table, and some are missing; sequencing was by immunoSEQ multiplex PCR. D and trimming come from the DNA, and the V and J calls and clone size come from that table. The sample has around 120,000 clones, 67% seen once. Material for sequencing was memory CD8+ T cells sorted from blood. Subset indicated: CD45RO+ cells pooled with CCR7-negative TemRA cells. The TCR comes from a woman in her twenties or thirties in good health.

In DNA form, the CDR3 reads TGTGCCAGCACCACGGGGGCACAGCCCCAGCATTTT. Protein sequence: CASTTGAQPQHF. The chain joins TRBV27 to TRBJ1-5, with D possibly TRBD1 on 6 matching bases. From germline, CDR1 is MNHEY and CDR2 SMNVEV (reference sequence). The CDR3 loop spans 12 amino acids. The V gene lost 7 bases and the J gene lost 7 bases, with 11 bases spanning the gap.